Listed below are T cell receptor beta chains from one sample, sequenced in a study of T cells in Graves' hyperthyroidism and ophthalmopathy. TCRdb processed the multiplex PCR reads anew with MiXCR; each CDR3 protein has one entry. Of roughly 840,000 distinct CDR3 sequences detected, around 39% appear once; the ten largest clones hold 8% to 9%. Source material: blood. Every receptor here comes from a young man with Graves' hyperthyroidism. Each CDR3 is given with its conserved first and last residue. Fields, in order: J gene, V gene, clone size, D gene, CDR3 protein, CDR3 DNA. A D gene is named only where the DNA matches it firmly. For some rows the clone size is stated as once, few or many, or as a class when expanded; others skip it.

TRBJ1-1 TRBV7-2 NA NA CASPTRGTEAFF TGTGCCAGCCCAACGCGGGGCACTGAAGCTTTCTTT
TRBJ2-2 TRBV12-3/TRBV12-4 few NA CASSFQVLAGELFF TGTGCCAGCAGTTTTCAGGTCTTGGCAGGGGAGCTGTTTTTT
TRBJ2-5 TRBV6-1 NA NA CASRSPGWGGAETQYF TGTGCCAGCAGGTCCCCTGGGTGGGGGGGCGCAGAGACCCAGTACTTC
TRBJ2-5 TRBV12-3/TRBV12-4 NA TRBD2 CASSSALAGGGTQYF TGTGCCAGCAGCTCTGCACTAGCGGGGGGAGGGACCCAGTACTTC
TRBJ2-5 TRBV4-1 few NA CASSQGSSGAQETQYF TGCGCCAGCAGCCAAGGCTCAAGCGGCGCTCAAGAGACCCAGTACTTC
TRBJ2-7 TRBV7-2 NA NA CASSLYVYGGGYEQYF TGTGCCAGCAGCTTATATGTCTACGGAGGGGGCTACGAGCAGTACTTC
TRBJ1-2 TRBV12-3/TRBV12-4 NA TRBD1 CASTLGTGVYGYTF TGTGCCAGCACCCTCGGGACAGGGGTCTATGGCTACACCTTC
TRBJ2-5 TRBV20-1 NA NA CSFAHQETQYF TGCTCCTTTGCGCACCAAGAGACCCAGTACTTC
TRBJ2-7 TRBV10-1 NA TRBD2 CASGGLAGYEQYF TGCGCCAGCGGAGGACTAGCGGGCTACGAGCAGTACTTC
TRBJ1-1 TRBV5-5 many NA CASRTTTGNTEAFF TGTGCCAGCAGAACGACTACAGGGAACACTGAAGCTTTCTTT
TRBJ2-7 TRBV19 NA NA CASSIAVDGYEQYF TGTGCCAGTAGTATAGCGGTCGACGGCTACGAGCAGTACTTC
TRBJ1-1 TRBV11-2 NA NA CASSLQGDRPNTEAFF TGTGCCAGCAGCCTACAGGGAGACAGACCGAACACTGAAGCTTTCTTT
TRBJ1-1 TRBV7-3 NA NA CATSLNGDTEAFF TGTGCCACCAGCTTAAATGGGGACACTGAAGCTTTCTTT
TRBJ1-2 TRBV7-4 NA NA CASSVWGAGGYGYTF TGTGCCAGCAGTGTCTGGGGGGCCGGAGGTTATGGCTACACCTTC
TRBJ1-2 TRBV7-9 NA TRBD1 CASSDQGARGYTF TGTGCCAGCAGCGACCAGGGGGCGCGTGGCTACACCTTC
TRBJ2-2 TRBV7-6 NA NA CASSRDATNTGELFF TGTGCCAGCAGCCGGGACGCCACGAACACCGGGGAGCTGTTTTTT
TRBJ1-2 TRBV2 many NA CASTPTGSYGYTF TGTGCCAGCACTCCGACAGGCTCCTATGGCTACACCTTC
TRBJ1-4 TRBV6-5 few NA CASSVSREKLFF TGTGCCAGCAGTGTGTCGAGAGAAAAACTGTTTTTT
TRBJ1-1 TRBV7-9 many TRBD1 CASSNSGTGVTEAFF TGTGCCAGCAGCAATTCCGGGACAGGTGTCACTGAAGCTTTCTTT
TRBJ2-6 TRBV19 few NA CASSMVQVLSGANVLTF TGTGCCAGTAGTATGGTCCAGGTTCTCTCTGGGGCCAACGTCCTGACTTTC
TRBJ2-5 TRBV9 few NA CASSEGLLYQETQYF TGTGCCAGCAGCGAGGGACTTCTGTACCAAGAGACCCAGTACTTC
TRBJ1-4 TRBV12-3/TRBV12-4 few TRBD1 CASSFTGDTNEKLFF TGTGCCAGCAGCTTCACAGGGGATACTAATGAAAAACTGTTTTTT
TRBJ1-3 TRBV20-1 NA NA CSAKPGQDTIYF TGCAGTGCCAAACCGGGGCAAGACACCATATATTTT
TRBJ2-7 TRBV2 many TRBD1 CATLTGTGLYEQYF TGTGCCACCCTAACCGGGACAGGGCTCTACGAGCAGTACTTC
TRBJ1-2 TRBV7-9 many TRBD1 CASSLGQGQHGYTF TGTGCCAGCAGTCTGGGACAGGGGCAGCATGGCTACACCTTC
TRBJ1-5 TRBV7-9 many TRBD1 CASNQGDQPQHF TGTGCCAGCAACCAGGGGGACCAGCCCCAGCATTTT
TRBJ1-1 TRBV9 NA TRBD1 CATTQGVVFSDTEAFF TGTGCCACGACACAGGGGGTTGTATTTTCGGACACTGAAGCTTTCTTT
TRBJ1-5 TRBV2 many NA CASSEARTTQPQHF TGTGCCAGCAGTGAAGCGCGGACAACACAGCCCCAGCATTTT
TRBJ2-2 TRBV24-1 once TRBD1 CATSDFGQGHTGELFF TGTGCCACCAGTGATTTTGGACAGGGCCACACCGGGGAGCTGTTTTTT
TRBJ2-2 TRBV19 NA NA CASTDFTGELFF TGTGCCAGTACAGATTTCACCGGGGAGCTGTTTTTT
TRBJ1-2 TRBV6-5 NA NA CASSYRQGTNYGYTF TGTGCCAGCAGTTACCGTCAAGGCACCAACTATGGCTACACCTTC
TRBJ1-5 TRBV20-1 many NA CSASSSNSNQPQHF TGCAGTGCTAGCAGTTCAAATAGCAATCAGCCCCAGCATTTT
TRBJ2-5 TRBV29-1 many NA CSVDREETQYF TGCAGCGTTGACCGGGAGGAGACCCAGTACTTC
TRBJ1-3 TRBV7-2 few NA CASSSDSSSGNTIYF TGTGCCAGCAGCTCGGACAGCAGCTCTGGAAACACCATATATTTT
TRBJ1-4 TRBV5-1 few NA CASSLGVNGEKLFF TGCGCCAGCAGCCTGGGGGTAAATGGCGAAAAACTGTTTTTT
TRBJ1-6 TRBV5-6 NA TRBD1 CASSWGAGTGNSPLHF TGTGCCAGCAGCTGGGGCGCCGGGACAGGGAACTCACCCCTCCACTTT
TRBJ1-1 TRBV4-1 few NA CASSQDWELMNTEAFF TGCGCCAGCAGCCAAGATTGGGAGCTTATGAACACTGAAGCTTTCTTT
TRBJ2-5 TRBV19 NA NA CASSIDLTGETQYF TGTGCCAGTAGTATAGATTTGACAGGAGAGACCCAGTACTTC
TRBJ2-7 TRBV10-3 many TRBD1 CAISSTGGSSYEQYF TGTGCCATCAGCTCGACAGGGGGCTCTTCCTACGAGCAGTACTTC
TRBJ1-5 TRBV7-9 many TRBD1 CASSGDRGRDQPQHF TGTGCCAGCAGCGGGGACAGGGGAAGGGATCAGCCCCAGCATTTT
TRBJ2-5 TRBV20-1 NA NA CSEAAQETQYF TGCAGTGAAGCGGCCCAAGAGACCCAGTACTTC
TRBJ2-2 TRBV19 many TRBD2 CASSTSGRAGELFF TGTGCCAGTAGTACTAGCGGGAGGGCCGGGGAGCTGTTTTTT
TRBJ2-7 TRBV28 NA NA CASSLIGSSISYEQYF TGTGCCAGCAGTTTAATTGGTAGTTCTATCTCCTACGAGCAGTACTTC
TRBJ1-4 TRBV29-1 many NA CSVWSLGQGCEKLFF TGCAGCGTTTGGTCCCTAGGGCAGGGTTGTGAAAAACTGTTTTTT
TRBJ1-2 TRBV2 NA NA CASSEGMGYGYTF TGTGCCAGCAGTGAAGGAATGGGGTATGGCTACACCTTC
TRBJ1-5 TRBV2 NA TRBD1 CAMGQAYQPQHF TGTGCTATGGGACAGGCATATCAGCCCCAGCATTTT
TRBJ2-3 TRBV15 NA TRBD1 CATSRDGTGGDTQYF TGTGCCACCAGCAGAGATGGGACAGGGGGAGATACGCAGTATTTT
TRBJ2-5 TRBV7-8 many TRBD2 CASSRGTSGPGETQYF TGTGCCAGCAGCAGAGGGACTAGCGGACCGGGGGAGACCCAGTACTTC
TRBJ2-7 TRBV29-1 many NA CSVAEFSQHYEQYF TGCAGCGTTGCCGAGTTCAGCCAACACTACGAGCAGTACTTC
TRBJ2-5 TRBV7-2 many NA CASSPYREETQYF TGTGCCAGCAGCCCATACAGGGAAGAGACCCAGTACTTC
TRBJ2-5 TRBV7-9 many NA CASSLQTALRF TGTGCCAGCAGCCTCCAGACAGCCCTCAGATTC
TRBJ1-2 TRBV7-2 NA NA CASSARGQGGYTF TGTGCCAGCAGTGCCAGAGGGCAGGGGGGCTACACCTTC
TRBJ1-5 TRBV6-1 NA NA CASSGVFDQPQHF TGTGCCAGCAGTGGGGTTTTCGATCAGCCCCAGCATTTT
TRBJ2-7 TRBV7-9 many NA CASSLASNEQYF TGTGCCAGCAGCTTAGCGAGCAATGAGCAGTACTTC
TRBJ2-5 TRBV7-9 many TRBD1 CASSLANRGETQYF TGTGCCAGCAGCTTAGCTAACAGGGGAGAGACCCAGTACTTC
TRBJ1-5 TRBV7-2 NA TRBD1 CASSLFDRGGQPQHF TGTGCCAGCAGCCTTTTCGACAGGGGGGGTCAGCCCCAGCATTTT